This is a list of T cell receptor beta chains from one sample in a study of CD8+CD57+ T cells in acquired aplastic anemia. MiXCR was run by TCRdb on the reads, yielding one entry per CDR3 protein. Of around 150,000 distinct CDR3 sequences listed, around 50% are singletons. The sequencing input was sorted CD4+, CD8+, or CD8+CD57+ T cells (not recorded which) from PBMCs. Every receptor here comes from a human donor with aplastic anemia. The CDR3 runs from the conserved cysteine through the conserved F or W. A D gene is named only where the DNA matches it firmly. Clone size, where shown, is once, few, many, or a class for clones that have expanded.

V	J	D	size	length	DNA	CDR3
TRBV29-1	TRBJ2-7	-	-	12	TGCAGCGCTTCTCCGGGGGACTACGAGCAGTACTTC	CSASPGDYEQYF
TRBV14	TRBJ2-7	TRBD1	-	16	TGTGCCAGCAGCCCCCTGGCCGGGGACAGCTCCTACGAGCAGTACTTC	CASSPLAGDSSYEQYF
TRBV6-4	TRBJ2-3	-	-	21	TGTGCCAGCGGGGGAGCGGGTGTAGAACTACGGGCCGTCGGTAGCACAGATACGCAGTATTTT	CASGGAGVELRAVGSTDTQYF
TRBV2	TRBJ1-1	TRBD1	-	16	TGTGCCAGCAGACACGACAGGGGGCGCATGAACACTGAAGCTTTCTTT	CASRHDRGRMNTEAFF
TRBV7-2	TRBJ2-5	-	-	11	TGTGCCAGCAGCTCACAAGTAGCCCAGTACTTC	CASSSQVAQYF
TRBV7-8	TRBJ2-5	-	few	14	TGTGCCAGCAGCTTAGCGGAGCGATCCGAGACCCAGTACTTC	CASSLAERSETQYF
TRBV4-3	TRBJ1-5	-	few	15	TGCGCCAGCAGCCAAGTCGTTGGGGGCAATCAGCCCCAGCATTTT	CASSQVVGGNQPQHF
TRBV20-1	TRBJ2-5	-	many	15	TGCAGTGCTAGAGATCAATCTACAGGGCAAGAGACCCAGTACTTC	CSARDQSTGQETQYF
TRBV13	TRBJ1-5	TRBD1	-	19	TGTGCCAGCAGCCCCCTACCCGGGACAGGGGGCCTCCGCAATCAGCCCCAGCATTTT	CASSPLPGTGGLRNQPQHF
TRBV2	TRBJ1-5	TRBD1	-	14	TGTGCCAGCAGCCCGGGACAGGGGTCTTCACCCCAGCATTTT	CASSPGQGSSPQHF
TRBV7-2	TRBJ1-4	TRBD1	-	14	TGTGCCAGCAGCTCGATAGGGGGCGGCGAAAAACTGTTTTTT	CASSSIGGGEKLFF
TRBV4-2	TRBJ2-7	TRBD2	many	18	TGTGCCAGCAGCCAAGAAGTCGGGACTAGCGGGAGTATATACGAGCAGTACTTC	CASSQEVGTSGSIYEQYF
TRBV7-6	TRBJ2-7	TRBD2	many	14	TGTGCCAGCAGCCAGCGGGGAGCCTACGGCGAGCAGTACTTC	CASSQRGAYGEQYF
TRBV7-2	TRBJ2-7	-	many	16	TGTGCCAGCAGCTTAGCGCTTACAACAAGCTCCTACGAGCAGTACTTC	CASSLALTTSSYEQYF
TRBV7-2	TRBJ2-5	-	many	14	TGTGCCAGCAGCTTAGCAGGTCTAAAAGAGACCCAGTACTTC	CASSLAGLKETQYF
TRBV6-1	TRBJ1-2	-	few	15	TGTGCCAGCAGTGAAGGGTCCCGGGGCGGCTATGGCTACACCTTC	CASSEGSRGGYGYTF
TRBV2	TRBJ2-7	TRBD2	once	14	TGTGCCAGCAGTCCGGGACGGGGGGAATACGAGCAGTACTTC	CASSPGRGEYEQYF
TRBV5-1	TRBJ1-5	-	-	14	TGCGCCAGCAGCCCGGACCGACCTAATCAGCCCCAGCATTTT	CASSPDRPNQPQHF
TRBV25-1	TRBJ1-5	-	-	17	TGTGCCAGCAGTGAATCCGACGGTATCCATAGCAATCAGCCCCAGCATTTT	CASSESDGIHSNQPQHF
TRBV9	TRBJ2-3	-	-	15	TGTGCCAGCAGCGTAGATGTCGGGAGCACAGATACGCAGTATTTT	CASSVDVGSTDTQYF
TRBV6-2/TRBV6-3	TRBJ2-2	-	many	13	TGTGCCAGCAGGTCGGGGGCTACCGGGGAGCTGTTTTTT	CASRSGATGELFF
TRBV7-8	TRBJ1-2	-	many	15	TGTGCCAGCAGCTTAGCGTATGAGGGGGTTAGCGGCTACACCTTC	CASSLAYEGVSGYTF
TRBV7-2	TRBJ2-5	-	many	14	TGTGCCAGCAGCTCGCAGGGGAGCGGGGAGACCCAGTACTTC	CASSSQGSGETQYF
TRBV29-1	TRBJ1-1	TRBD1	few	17	TGCAGCGTTGGCGGGGTAGGGACAGAAGACTTGGAAACTGAAGCTTTCTTT	CSVGGVGTEDLETEAFF
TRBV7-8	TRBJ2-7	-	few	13	TGTGCCAGCAGCTTAGGTCGCGCGAACGAGCAGTACTTC	CASSLGRANEQYF
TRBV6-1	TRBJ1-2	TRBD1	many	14	TGTGCCAGCAGTACGGACAGGCTTAGTCGTGGCTACACCTTC	CASSTDRLSRGYTF
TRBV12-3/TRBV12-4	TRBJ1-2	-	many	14	TGTGCCAGCAGTGACCTGACGGGTAACTATGGCTACACCTTC	CASSDLTGNYGYTF
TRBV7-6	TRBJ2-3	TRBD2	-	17	TGTGCCAGCAGCTTATTAAACGGACTAGCGATCCAAGAGACCCAGTATTTT	CASSLLNGLAIQETQYF